A single sample is the source of the 21 T cell receptor beta chains below, sequenced in a study of blood T cell repertoires in COVID-19. Clones were sequenced by immunoSEQ multiplex PCR, and TCRdb holds only the in-frame ones, with some missing. The table has roughly 63,000 clones, around 91% seen once. Sequenced: peripheral blood. Receptors originate from a man aged 50-59 years with acute or convalescent COVID-19.

The J gene is TRBJ1-4, the V gene TRBV3-1 (or the pseudogene TRBV3-2); the D is unclear. With 4 bases removed from V and 10 bases from J, the gap between germline ends came to 10 bases. This CDR3 is built from 12 residues. Looked up from germline, CDR1 is LGHDT and CDR2 is YNNKEL (reference sequence). CDR3 loop: CASSPESPKLFF. Here the CDR3 DNA reads TGTGCCAGCAGCCCAGAGAGCCCAAAACTGTTTTTT.

The J gene is TRBJ1-3, the V gene TRBV5-1, with D perhaps TRBD1 (5 bases). CDR1 is SGHRS and CDR2 is YFSETQ in the germline V gene. The CDR3 consists of 13 residues. The germline V and J ends were trimmed by 4 bases and 5 bases, with 10 bases remaining between them. The CDR3 is CASSLTDRNTIYF. The CDR3 bases are TGCGCCAGCAGCCTGACAGATAGAAACACCATATATTTT.

The rearrangement joins TRBV7-3 to TRBJ2-2, with D unclear. Per the germline V gene, CDR1 is SGHTA and CDR2 is FQGTGA. The CDR3 loop spans 13 amino acids. Trimming stripped 4 bases from V and 5 bases from J, with 8 bases between. CDR3 sequence reads: CASSSPITGELFF. Here the CDR3 DNA reads TGTGCCAGCAGCTCACCTATAACCGGGGAGCTGTTTTTT.

The gene calls are TRBV29-1 and TRBJ1-2, with 11 nucleotides matching TRBD1. Unmatched junction bases numbered 9, after V lost 5 bases and J lost 4 bases. The CDR3 runs 15 residues. Germline-derived CDR1 and CDR2 are SQVTM and ANQGSEA. The CDR3 nucleotides read TGCAGCGTTACTCGGACAGGGGGCGGTGGCTATGGCTACACCTTC. Protein product: CSVTRTGGGGYGYTF.

In this sample, this clone turned up a few times. The chain links TRBV19 to TRBJ1-2, with D hard to call. Per germline, CDR1 LNHDA and CDR2 SQIVND (reference sequence). The CDR3 loop spans 13 amino acids. The V and J ends lost 2 bases and 8 bases respectively, with 12 bases between them. The CDR3 sequence is CASSISRSAGYTF. CDR3 nucleotides: TGTGCCAGTAGTATATCCCGAAGCGCGGGCTACACCTTC.

The chain combines TRBV6-5 with TRBJ1-1; D is ambiguous. The V and J ends lost 5 bases and 5 bases respectively, with 12 bases between them. Germline V gene lookup returns CDR1 MNHEY and CDR2 SVGAGI. The length of the CDR3 is 13 residues. CDR3 sequence reads: CASSTPTGTEAFF. The CDR3 nucleotides read TGTGCCAGCAGTACACCCACCGGGACTGAAGCTTTCTTT.

This rearrangement joins TRBV10-3 to TRBJ2-3; D gene unclear. V dropped 6 bases and J dropped 2 bases, with 15 bases sitting between them. This CDR3 has 15 amino acids. Germline V CDR1 and CDR2: ENHRY, SYGVKD. In DNA form, the CDR3 reads TGTGCCATCAGCCAGACTTCCACTTACACAGATACGCAGTATTTT. Its translation is CAISQTSTYTDTQYF.

This sequence joins TRBV2 and TRBJ1-5, with 7 bases fitting TRBD1. Germline trimming cut 8 bases from V and 7 bases from J; bases unmatched to any gene: 14. Germline CDR1 and CDR2: SNHLY and FYNNEI. This CDR3 has 15 residues. The chain's CDR3 is CASARYRGLDQPQHF. The CDR3 coding sequence is TGTGCCAGCGCACGTTACAGGGGCCTGGACCAGCCCCAGCATTTT. The full variable domain, its missing parts supplied by reference TRBV2 and TRBJ1-5, is EPEVTQTPSHQVTQMGQEVILRCVPISNHLYFYWYRQILGQKVEFLVSFYNNEISEKSEIFDDQFSVERPDGSNFTLKIRSTKLEDSAMYFCASARYRGLDQPQHFGDGTRLSIL.

The J gene is TRBJ1-2, the V gene TRBV27; D remains ambiguous. Deletions cut 4 bases from V and 7 bases from J, with 10 bases between. CDR3 length equals 12 residues. CDR1 and CDR2 (germline): MNHEY, SMNVEV (reference sequence). For the CDR3, the DNA is TGTGCCAGCAGTTCTCAGGCATCTGGCTACACCTTC. As protein: CASSSQASGYTF.

CDR3 nucleotide sequence: TGTGCCAGCAGTGTACGCCGGGGGAACAATGAGCAGTTCTTC. Residues: CASSVRRGNNEQFF. The chain links TRBV2 to TRBJ2-1; D may be TRBD2 (6 bases). Trimming pared 4 bases from V and 5 bases from J, leaving 12 bases between. Germline V gene data show CDR1 as SNHLY and CDR2 as FYNNEI. This CDR3 comprises 14 residues.

The chain couples TRBV7-9 to TRBJ1-2, with TRBD1 identical over 7 bases. Germline-derived CDR1 and CDR2 are SEHNR and FQNEAQ (reference sequence). CDR3 length: 16 residues. V shed 2 bases and J 1 base; nucleotides not matched to a gene: 7. CDR3 DNA sequence: TGTGCCAGCAGCTTACCTGGCCGGGACAGTAACTATGGCTACACCTTC. This translates into CASSLPGRDSNYGYTF.

The V call is TRBV6-6, the J call TRBJ1-6; the D gene is possibly TRBD1 (6 bases). Trimming shortened V by 4 bases and J by 4 bases, and 14 bases separated the two germline ends. The CDR3 consists of 16 residues. Per germline, CDR1 MNHNY and CDR2 SVGAGI (reference sequence). CDR3 sequence (DNA): TGTGCCAGCAGTTCACAGGGTTCCCGATATAATTCACCCCTCCACTTT. This codes for CASSSQGSRYNSPLHF.

The chain recombines TRBV11-2 with TRBJ1-1; no clear D. CDR1 and CDR2 from the germline V gene are SGHAT and FQNNGV. The V and J ends lost 0 bases and 1 base respectively, with 9 bases between them. This CDR3 spans 15 amino acids. This CDR3 is CASSLDLSRNTEAFF. In nucleotides, the CDR3 is TGTGCCAGCAGCTTAGATCTTTCCAGGAACACTGAAGCTTTCTTT.

J is TRBJ2-7 and V is TRBV4-1; 12 nucleotides align to TRBD2. There are 15 residues in the CDR3. Germline CDR1 reads MGHRA; CDR2 reads YSYEKL. The V segment lost 2 bases and the J segment 2 bases; nucleotides outside the gene matches: 1. The CDR3, as DNA: TGCGCCAGCAGCCAACTAGCGGGAGGGCCCTACGAGCAGTACTTC. As protein: CASSQLAGGPYEQYF.

The CDR3 loop reads CATSDPNQGATGELFF. The CDR3 DNA is TGTGCCACCAGTGACCCCAACCAGGGGGCCACCGGGGAGCTGTTTTTT. This chain connects TRBV24-1 to TRBJ2-2; 8 bases fit TRBD1. V shed 4 bases and J 4 bases; nucleotides not matched to a gene: 7. The CDR3 covers 16 residues. The germline CDR1 and CDR2 sequences are KGHDR and SFDVKD.

Here the CDR3 reads CAIKGGEKLFF. For the CDR3, the DNA is TGTGCCATCAAAGGGGGCGAAAAACTGTTTTTT. The rearrangement links TRBV10-3 to TRBJ1-4, with TRBD1 identical over 7 bases. Trimming removed 7 bases from V and 8 bases from J; junction bases left unmatched: 1. The CDR3 totals 11 residues. Germline V gene data show CDR1 as ENHRY and CDR2 as SYGVKD.

The gene calls are TRBV3-1 (or the pseudogene TRBV3-2) and TRBJ1-1; D call uncertain. Deletions cut 4 bases from V and 8 bases from J, with 11 bases between. This CDR3 spans 12 amino acids. Germline assignment: CDR1 LGHDT and CDR2 YNNKEL (reference sequence). Here the CDR3 DNA reads TGTGCCAGCAGCCGGGAGGGTCGGGAAGCTTTCTTT. Translated, it gives CASSREGREAFF.

The V gene is TRBV7-6, the J gene TRBJ2-2; a possible D gene is TRBD1 (6 bases). The CDR3 loop spans 14 amino acids. Germline CDR1 and CDR2: SGHVS and FNYEAQ. V was shortened by 5 bases and J by 4 bases, with 11 bases between the two germline ends. The CDR3 DNA reads as TGTGCCAGCAGCCCCGGGACAACCACCGGGGAGCTGTTTTTT. Encoded protein: CASSPGTTTGELFF. The full variable domain, in which reference TRBV7-6 and TRBJ2-2 provide the parts outside the CDR3, is GAGVSQSPRYKVTKRGQDVALRCDPISGHVSLYWYRQALGQGPEFLTYFNYEAQQDKSGLPNDRFSAERPEGSISTLTIQRTEQRDSAMYRCASSPGTTTGELFFGEGSRLTVL.

The chain couples TRBV11-2 to TRBJ2-1; 11 bases line up with TRBD2. The germline gives CDR1 SGHAT, CDR2 FQNNGV. The V gene end was trimmed by 0 bases and the J gene end by 7 bases; junction bases not matched to a gene: 5. The CDR3 is 16 amino acids. CDR3 loop: CASSLDSLAGGNEQFF. In nucleotides, the CDR3 is TGTGCCAGCAGCTTAGATAGTCTAGCGGGAGGTAATGAGCAGTTCTTC. The variable domain in full, completed from reference TRBV11-2 and TRBJ2-1, reads EAGVAQSPRYKIIEKRQSVAFWCNPISGHATLYWYQQILGQGPKLLIQFQNNGVVDDSQLPKDRFSAERLKGVDSTLKIQPAKLEDSAVYLCASSLDSLAGGNEQFFGPGTRLTVL.

The V and J genes are TRBV7-2 and TRBJ1-2; 7 nucleotides align to TRBD1. This CDR3 region has 14 residues. The junction had 8 bases not matched to a gene; V was cut back by 5 bases and J by 5 bases. Germline CDR1 reads SGHTA; CDR2 reads FQGNSA. The chain's CDR3 is CASSKGQHSYGYTF. The CDR3 nucleotides are TGTGCCAGCAGCAAGGGACAGCACTCTTATGGCTACACCTTC.

This clone was seen only once. The rearrangement uses TRBV7-9 and TRBJ1-1; possible D gene TRBD1, 6 bases. The CDR3 is 20 residues long. The V gene's germline CDR1 is SEHNR and CDR2 FQNEAQ (reference sequence). The V and J ends lost 5 bases and 7 bases respectively, with 35 bases between them. The CDR3 DNA reads as TGTGCCAGCAGCACACGAAGACGAGCAAACAGGGATCTAGAAGTTGGTGAAGCTTTCTTT. Amino acid sequence: CASSTRRRANRDLEVGEAFF.